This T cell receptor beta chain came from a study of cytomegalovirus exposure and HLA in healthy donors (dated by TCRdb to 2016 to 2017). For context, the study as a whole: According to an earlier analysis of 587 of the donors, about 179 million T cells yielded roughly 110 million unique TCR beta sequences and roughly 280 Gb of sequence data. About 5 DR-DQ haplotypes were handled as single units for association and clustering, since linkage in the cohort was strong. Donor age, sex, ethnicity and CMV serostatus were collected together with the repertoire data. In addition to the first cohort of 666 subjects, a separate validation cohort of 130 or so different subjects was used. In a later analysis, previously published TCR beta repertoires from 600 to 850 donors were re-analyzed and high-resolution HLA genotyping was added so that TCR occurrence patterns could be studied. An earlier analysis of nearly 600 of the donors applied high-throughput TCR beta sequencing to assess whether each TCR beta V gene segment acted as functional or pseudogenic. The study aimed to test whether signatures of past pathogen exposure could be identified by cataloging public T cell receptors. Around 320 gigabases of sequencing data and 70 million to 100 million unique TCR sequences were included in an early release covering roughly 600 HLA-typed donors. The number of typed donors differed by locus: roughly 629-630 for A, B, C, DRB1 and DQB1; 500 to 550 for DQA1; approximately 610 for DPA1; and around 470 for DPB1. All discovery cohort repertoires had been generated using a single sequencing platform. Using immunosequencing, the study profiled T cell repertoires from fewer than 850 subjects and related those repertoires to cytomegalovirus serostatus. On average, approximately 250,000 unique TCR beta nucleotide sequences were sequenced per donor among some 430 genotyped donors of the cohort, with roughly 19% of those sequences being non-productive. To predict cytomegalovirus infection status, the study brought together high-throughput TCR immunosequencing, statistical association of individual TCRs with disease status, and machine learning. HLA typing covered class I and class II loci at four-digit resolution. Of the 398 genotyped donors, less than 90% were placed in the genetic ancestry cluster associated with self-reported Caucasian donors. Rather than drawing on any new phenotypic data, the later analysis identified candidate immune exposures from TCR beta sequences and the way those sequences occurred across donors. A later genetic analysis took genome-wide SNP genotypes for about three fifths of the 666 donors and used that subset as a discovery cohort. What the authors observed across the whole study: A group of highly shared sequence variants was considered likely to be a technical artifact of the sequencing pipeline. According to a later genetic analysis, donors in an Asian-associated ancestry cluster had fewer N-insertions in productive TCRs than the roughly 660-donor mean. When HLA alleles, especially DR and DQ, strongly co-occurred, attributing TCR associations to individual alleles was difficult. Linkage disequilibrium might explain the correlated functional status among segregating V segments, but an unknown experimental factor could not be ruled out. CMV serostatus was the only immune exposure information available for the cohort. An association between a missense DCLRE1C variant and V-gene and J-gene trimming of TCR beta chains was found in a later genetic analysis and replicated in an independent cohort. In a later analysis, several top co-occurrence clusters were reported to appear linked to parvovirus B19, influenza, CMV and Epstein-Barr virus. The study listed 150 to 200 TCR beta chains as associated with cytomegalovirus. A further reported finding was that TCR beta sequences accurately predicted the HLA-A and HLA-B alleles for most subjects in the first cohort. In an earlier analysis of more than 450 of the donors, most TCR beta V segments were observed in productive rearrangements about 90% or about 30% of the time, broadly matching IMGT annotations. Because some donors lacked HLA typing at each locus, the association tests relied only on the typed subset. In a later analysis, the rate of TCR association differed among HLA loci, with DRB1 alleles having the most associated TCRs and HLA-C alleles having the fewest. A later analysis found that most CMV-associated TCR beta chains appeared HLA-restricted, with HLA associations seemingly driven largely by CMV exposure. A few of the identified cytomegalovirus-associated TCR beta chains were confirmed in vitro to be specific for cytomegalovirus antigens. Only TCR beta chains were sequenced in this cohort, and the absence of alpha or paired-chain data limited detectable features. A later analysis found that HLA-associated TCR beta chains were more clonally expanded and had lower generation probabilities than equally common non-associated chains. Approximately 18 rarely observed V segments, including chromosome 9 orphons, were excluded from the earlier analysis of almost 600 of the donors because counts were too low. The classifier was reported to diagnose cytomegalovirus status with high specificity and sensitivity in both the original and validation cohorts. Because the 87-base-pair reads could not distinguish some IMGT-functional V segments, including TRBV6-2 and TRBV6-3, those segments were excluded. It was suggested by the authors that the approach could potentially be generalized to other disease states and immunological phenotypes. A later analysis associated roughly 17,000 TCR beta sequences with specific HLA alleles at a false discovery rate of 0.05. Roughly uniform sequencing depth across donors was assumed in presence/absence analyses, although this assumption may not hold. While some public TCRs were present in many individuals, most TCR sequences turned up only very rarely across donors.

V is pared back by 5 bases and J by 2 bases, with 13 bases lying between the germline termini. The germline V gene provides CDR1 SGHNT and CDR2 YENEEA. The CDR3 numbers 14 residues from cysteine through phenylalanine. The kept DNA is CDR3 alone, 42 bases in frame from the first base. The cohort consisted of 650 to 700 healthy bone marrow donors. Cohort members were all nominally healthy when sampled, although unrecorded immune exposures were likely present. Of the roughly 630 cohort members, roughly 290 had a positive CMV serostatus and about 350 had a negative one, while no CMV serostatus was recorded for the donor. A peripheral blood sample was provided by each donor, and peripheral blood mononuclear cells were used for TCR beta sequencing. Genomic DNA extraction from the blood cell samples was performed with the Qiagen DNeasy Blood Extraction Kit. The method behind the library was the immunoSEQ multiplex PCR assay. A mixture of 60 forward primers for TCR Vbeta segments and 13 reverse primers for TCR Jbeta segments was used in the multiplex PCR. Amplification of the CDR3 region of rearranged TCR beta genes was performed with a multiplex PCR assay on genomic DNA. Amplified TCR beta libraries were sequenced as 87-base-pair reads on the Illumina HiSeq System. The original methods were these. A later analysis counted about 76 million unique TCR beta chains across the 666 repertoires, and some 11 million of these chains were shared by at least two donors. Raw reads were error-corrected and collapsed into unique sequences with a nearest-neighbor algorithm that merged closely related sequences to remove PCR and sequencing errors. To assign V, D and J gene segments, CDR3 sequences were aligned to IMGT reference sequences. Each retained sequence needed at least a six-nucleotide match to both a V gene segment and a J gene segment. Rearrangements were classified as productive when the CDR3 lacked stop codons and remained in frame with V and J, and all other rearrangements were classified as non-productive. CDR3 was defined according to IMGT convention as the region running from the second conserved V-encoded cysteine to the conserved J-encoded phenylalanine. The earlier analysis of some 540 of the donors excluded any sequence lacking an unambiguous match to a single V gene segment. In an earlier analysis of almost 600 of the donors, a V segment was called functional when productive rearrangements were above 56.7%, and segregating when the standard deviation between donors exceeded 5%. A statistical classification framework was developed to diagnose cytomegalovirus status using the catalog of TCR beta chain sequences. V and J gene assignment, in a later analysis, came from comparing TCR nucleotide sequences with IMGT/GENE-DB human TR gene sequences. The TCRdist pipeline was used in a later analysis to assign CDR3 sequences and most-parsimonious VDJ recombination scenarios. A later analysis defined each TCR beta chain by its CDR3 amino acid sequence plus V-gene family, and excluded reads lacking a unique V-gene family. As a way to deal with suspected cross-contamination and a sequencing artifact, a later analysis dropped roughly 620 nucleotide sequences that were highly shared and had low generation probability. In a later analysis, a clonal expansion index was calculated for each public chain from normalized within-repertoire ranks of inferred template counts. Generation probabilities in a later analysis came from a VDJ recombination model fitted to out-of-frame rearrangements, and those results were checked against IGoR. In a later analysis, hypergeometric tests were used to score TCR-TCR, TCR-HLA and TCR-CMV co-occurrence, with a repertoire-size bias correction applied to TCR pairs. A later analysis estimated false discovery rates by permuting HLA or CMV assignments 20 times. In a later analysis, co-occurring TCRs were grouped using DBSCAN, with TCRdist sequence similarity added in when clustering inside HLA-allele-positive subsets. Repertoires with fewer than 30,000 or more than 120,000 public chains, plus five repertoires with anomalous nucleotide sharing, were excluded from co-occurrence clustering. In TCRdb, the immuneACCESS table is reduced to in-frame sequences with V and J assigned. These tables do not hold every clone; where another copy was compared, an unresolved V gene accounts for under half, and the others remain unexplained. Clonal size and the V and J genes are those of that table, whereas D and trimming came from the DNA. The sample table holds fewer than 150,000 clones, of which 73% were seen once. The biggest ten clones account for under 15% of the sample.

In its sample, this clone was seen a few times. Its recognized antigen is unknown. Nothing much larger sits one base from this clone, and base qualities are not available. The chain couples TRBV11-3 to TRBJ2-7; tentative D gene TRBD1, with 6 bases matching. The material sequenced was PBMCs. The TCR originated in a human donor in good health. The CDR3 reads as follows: CASSRRTVPYEQYF. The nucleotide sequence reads TGTGCCAGCAGCCGAAGGACAGTTCCCTACGAGCAGTACTTC.